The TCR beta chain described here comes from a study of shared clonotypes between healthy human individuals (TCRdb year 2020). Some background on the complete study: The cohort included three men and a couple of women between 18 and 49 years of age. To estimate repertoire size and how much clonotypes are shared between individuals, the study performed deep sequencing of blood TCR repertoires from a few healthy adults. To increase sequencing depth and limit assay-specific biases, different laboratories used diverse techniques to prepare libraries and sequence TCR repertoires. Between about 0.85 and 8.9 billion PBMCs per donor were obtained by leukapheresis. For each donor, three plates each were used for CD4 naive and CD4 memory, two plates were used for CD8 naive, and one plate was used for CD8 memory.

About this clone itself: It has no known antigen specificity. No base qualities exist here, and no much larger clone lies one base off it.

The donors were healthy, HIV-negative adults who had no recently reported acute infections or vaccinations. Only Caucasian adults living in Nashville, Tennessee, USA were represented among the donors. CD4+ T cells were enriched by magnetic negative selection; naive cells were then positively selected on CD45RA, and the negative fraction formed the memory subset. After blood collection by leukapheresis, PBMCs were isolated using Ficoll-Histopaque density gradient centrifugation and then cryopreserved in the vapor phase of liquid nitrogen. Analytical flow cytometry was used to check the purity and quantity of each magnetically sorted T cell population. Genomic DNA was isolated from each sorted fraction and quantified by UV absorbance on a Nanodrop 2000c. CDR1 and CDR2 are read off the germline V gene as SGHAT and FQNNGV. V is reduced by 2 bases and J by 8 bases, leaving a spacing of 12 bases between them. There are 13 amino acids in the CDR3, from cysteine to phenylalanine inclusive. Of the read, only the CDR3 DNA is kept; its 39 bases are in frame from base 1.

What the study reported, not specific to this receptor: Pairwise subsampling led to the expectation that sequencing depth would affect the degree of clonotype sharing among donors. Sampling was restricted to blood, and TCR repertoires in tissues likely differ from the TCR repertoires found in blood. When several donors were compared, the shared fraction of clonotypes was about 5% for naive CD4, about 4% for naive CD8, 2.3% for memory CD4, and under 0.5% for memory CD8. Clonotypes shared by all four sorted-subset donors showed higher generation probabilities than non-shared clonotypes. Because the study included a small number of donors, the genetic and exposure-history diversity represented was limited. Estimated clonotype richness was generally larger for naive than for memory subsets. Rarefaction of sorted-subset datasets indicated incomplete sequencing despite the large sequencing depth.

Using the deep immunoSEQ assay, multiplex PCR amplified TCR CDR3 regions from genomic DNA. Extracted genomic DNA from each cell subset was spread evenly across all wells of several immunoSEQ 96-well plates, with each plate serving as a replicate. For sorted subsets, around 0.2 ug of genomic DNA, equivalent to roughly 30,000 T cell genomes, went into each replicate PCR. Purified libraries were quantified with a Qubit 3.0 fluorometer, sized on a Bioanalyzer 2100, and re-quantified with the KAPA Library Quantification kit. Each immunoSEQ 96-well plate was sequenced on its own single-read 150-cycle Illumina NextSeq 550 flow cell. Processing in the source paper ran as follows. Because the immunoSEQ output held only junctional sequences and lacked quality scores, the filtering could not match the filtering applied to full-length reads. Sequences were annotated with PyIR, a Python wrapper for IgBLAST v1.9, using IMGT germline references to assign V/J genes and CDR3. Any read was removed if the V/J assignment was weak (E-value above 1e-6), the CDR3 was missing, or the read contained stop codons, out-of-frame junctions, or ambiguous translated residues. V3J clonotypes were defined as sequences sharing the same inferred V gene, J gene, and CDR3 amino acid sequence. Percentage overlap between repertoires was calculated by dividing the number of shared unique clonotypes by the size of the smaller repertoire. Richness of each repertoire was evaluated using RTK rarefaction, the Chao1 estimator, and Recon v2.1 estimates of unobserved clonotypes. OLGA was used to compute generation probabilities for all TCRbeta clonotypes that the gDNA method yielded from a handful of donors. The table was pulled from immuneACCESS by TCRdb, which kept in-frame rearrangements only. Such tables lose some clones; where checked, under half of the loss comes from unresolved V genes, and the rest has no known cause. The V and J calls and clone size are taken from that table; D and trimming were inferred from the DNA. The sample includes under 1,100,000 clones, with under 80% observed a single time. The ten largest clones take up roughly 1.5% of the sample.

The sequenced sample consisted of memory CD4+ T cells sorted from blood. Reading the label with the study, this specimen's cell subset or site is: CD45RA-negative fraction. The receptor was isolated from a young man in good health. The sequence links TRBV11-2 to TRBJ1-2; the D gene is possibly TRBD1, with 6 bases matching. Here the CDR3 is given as CASSLRQVRGYTF. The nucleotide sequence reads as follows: TGTGCCAGCAGCTTACGACAGGTCCGAGGCTACACCTTC.